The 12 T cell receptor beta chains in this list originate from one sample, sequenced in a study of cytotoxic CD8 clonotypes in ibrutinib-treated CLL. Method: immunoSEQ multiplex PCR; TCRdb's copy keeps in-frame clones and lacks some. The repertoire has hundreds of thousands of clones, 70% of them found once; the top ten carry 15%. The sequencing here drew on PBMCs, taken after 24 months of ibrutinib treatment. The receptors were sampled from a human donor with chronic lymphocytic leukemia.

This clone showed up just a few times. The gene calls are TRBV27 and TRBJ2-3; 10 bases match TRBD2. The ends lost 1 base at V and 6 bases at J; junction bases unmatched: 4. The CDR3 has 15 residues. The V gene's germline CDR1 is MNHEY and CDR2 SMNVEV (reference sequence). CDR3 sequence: CASSLWLAGVDTQYF. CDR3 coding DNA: TGTGCCAGCAGTTTATGGCTAGCGGGAGTTGATACGCAGTATTTT.

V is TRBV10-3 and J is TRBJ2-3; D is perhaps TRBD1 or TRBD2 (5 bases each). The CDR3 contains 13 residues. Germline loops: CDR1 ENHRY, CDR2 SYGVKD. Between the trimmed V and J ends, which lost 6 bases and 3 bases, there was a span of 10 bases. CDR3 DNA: TGTGCCATCAGGAGGGACGGAACAGATACGCAGTATTTT. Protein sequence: CAIRRDGTDTQYF.

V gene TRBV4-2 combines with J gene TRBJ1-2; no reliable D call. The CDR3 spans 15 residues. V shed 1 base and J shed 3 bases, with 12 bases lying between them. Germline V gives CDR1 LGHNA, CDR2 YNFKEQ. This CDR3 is CASSQGEGRDYGYTF. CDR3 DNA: TGTGCCAGCAGCCAAGGTGAAGGGAGGGACTATGGCTACACCTTC.

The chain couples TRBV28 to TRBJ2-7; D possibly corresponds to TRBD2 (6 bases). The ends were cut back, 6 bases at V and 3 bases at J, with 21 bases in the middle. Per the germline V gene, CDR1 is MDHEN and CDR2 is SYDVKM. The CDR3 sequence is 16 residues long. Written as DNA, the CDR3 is TGTGCCAGCAGGGGGGAGGAGCTGGGGTATAGCTACGAGCAGTACTTC. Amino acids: CASRGEELGYSYEQYF. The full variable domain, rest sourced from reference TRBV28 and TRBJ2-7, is DVKVTQSSRYLVKRTGEKVFLECVQDMDHENMFWYRQDPGLGLRLIYFSYDVKMKEKGDIPEGYSVSREKKERFSLILESASTNQTSMYLCASRGEELGYSYEQYFGPGTRLTVT.

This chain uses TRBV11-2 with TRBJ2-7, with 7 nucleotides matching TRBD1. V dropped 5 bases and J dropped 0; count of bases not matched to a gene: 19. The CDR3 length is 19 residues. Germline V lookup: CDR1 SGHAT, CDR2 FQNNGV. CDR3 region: CASSDLSFPGQHFSYEQYF. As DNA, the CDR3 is TGTGCCAGCAGCGATTTGTCCTTTCCGGGACAGCACTTCTCCTACGAGCAGTACTTC.

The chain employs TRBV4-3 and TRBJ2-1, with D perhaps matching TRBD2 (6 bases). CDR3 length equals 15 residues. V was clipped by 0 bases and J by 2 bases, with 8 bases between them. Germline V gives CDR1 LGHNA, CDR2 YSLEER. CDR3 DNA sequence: TGCGCCAGCAGCCAAGATCCGGGAGCCTACAATGAGCAGTTCTTC. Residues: CASSQDPGAYNEQFF.

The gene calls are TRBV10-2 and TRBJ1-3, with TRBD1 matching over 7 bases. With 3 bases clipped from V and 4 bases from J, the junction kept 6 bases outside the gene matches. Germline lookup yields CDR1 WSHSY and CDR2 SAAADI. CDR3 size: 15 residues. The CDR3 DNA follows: TGCGCCAGCAGTGACAGACAGGGTGCCGGAAACACCATATATTTT. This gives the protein CASSDRQGAGNTIYF.

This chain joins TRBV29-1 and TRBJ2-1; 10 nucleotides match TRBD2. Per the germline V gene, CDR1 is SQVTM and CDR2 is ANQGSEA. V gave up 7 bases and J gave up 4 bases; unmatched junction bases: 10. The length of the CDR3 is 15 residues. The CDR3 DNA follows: TGCAGCGCCAGTATAGCGGGAGGCCTATACAATGAGCAGTTCTTC. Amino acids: CSASIAGGLYNEQFF.

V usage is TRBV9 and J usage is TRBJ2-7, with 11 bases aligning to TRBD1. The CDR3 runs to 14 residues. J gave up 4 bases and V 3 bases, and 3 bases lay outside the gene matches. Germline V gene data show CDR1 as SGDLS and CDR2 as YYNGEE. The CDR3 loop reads CASSAGTGGYEQYF. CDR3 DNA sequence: TGTGCCAGCAGCGCCGGGACAGGGGGTTACGAGCAGTACTTC.

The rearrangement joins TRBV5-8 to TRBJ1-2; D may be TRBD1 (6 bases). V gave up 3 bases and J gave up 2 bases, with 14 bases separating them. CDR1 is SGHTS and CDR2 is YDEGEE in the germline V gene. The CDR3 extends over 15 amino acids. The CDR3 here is CASSWGAGANYGYTF. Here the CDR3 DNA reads TGTGCCAGCAGCTGGGGGGCAGGGGCCAACTATGGCTACACCTTC.

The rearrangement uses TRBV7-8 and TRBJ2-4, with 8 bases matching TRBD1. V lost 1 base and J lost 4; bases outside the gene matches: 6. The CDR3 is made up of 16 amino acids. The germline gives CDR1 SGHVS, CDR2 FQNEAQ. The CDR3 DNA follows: TGTGCCAGCAGCTTAGGTGCGACAGGGGAGAAAAACATTCAGTACTTC. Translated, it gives CASSLGATGEKNIQYF. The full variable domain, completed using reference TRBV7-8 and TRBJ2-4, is GAGVSQSPRYKVAKRGQDVALRCDPISGHVSLFWYQQALGQGPEFLTYFQNEAQLDKSGLPSDRFFAERPEGSVSTLKIQRTQQEDSAVYLCASSLGATGEKNIQYFGAGTRLSVL.

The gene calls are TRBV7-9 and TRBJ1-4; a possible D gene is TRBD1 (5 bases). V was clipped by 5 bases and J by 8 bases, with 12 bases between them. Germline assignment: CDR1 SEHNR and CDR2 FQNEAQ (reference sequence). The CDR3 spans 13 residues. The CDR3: CASSSPGLEKLFF. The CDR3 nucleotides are TGTGCCAGCAGCAGCCCAGGGCTAGAAAAACTGTTTTTT.